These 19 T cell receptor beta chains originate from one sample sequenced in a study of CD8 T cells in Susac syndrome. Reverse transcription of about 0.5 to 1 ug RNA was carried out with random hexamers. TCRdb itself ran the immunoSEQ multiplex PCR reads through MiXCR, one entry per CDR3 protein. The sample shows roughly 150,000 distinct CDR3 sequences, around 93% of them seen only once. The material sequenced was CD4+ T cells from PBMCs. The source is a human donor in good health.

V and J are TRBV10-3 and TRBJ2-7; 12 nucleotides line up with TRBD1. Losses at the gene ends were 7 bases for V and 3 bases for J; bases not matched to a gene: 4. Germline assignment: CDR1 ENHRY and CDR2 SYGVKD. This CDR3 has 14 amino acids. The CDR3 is CAITGTGGDYEQYF. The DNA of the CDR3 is TGTGCCATCACCGGGACAGGGGGCGACTACGAGCAGTACTTC.

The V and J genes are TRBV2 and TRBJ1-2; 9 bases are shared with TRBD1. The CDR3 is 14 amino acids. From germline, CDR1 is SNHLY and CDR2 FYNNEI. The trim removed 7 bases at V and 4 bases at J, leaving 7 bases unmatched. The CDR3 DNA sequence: TGTGCCAGCATGGGACAGGGAGCCCTCTATGGCTACACCTTC. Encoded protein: CASMGQGALYGYTF. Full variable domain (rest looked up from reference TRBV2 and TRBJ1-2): EPEVTQTPSHQVTQMGQEVILRCVPISNHLYFYWYRQILGQKVEFLVSFYNNEISEKSEIFDDQFSVERPDGSNFTLKIRSTKLEDSAMYFCASMGQGALYGYTFGSGTRLTVV.

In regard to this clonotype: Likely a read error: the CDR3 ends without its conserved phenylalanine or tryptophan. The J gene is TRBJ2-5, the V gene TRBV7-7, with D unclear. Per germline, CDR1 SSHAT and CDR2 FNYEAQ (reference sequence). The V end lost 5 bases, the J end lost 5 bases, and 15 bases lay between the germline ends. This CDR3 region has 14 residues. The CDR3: CASSRDTARETQYL. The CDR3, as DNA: TGTGCCAGCAGCCGAGACACCGCCCGGGAGACCCAGTACCTC.

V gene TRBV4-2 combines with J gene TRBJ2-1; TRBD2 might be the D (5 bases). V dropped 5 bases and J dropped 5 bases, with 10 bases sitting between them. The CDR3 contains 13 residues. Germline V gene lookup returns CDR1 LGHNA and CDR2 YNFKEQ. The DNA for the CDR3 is TGTGCCAGCAGCAGAGGGTCAAACAATGAGCAGTTCTTC. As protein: CASSRGSNNEQFF.

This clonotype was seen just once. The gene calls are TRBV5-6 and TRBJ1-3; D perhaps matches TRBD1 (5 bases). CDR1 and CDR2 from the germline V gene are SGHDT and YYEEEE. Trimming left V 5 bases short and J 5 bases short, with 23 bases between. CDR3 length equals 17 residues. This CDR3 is CASSQGLGIRDRNTIYF. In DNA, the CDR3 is TGTGCCAGCAGTCAGGGACTCGGCATCAGGGACCGAAACACCATATATTTT.

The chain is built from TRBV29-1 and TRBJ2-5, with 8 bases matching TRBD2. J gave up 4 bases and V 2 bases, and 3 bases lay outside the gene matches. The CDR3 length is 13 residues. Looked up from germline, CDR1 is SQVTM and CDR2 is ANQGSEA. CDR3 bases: TGCAGCGTTGAACGCGGGGGGCCAGAGACCCAGTACTTC. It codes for CSVERGGPETQYF.

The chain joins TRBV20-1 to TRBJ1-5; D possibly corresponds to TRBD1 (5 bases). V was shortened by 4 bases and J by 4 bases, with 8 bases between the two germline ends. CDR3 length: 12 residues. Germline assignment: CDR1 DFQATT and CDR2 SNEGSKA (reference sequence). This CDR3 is CSATGMNQPQHF. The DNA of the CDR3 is TGCAGTGCTACAGGGATGAATCAGCCCCAGCATTTT.

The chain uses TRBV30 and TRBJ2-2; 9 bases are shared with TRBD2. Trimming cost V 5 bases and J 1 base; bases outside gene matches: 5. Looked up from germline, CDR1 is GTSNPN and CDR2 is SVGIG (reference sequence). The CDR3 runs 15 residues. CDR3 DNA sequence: TGTGCCTGGGAACGACTAGCGGTGAACACCGGGGAGCTGTTTTTT. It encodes CAWERLAVNTGELFF. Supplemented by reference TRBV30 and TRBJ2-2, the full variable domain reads SQTIHQWPATLVQPVGSPLSLECTVEGTSNPNLYWYRQAAGRGLQLLFYSVGIGQISSEVPQNLSASRPQDRQFILSSKKLLLSDSGFYLCAWERLAVNTGELFFGEGSRLTVL.

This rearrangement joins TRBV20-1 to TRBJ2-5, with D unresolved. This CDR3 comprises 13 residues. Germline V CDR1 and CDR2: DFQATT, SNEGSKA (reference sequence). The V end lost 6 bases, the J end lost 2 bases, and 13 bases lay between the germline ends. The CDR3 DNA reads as TGCAGTGCGCCCCCCCTACCGCAAGAGACCCAGTACTTC. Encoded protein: CSAPPLPQETQYF.

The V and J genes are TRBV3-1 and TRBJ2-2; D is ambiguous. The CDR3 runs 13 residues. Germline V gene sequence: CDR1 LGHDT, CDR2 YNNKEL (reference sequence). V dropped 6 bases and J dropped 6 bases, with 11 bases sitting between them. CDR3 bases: TGTGCCAGCAGGAAATTCTCTTCCGGGGAGCTGTTTTTT. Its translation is CASRKFSSGELFF. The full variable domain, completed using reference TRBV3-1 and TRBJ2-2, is DTAVSQTPKYLVTQMGNDKSIKCEQNLGHDTMYWYKQDSKKFLKIMFSYNNKELIINETVPNRFSPKSPDKAHLNLHINSLELGDSAVYFCASRKFSSGELFFGEGSRLTVL.

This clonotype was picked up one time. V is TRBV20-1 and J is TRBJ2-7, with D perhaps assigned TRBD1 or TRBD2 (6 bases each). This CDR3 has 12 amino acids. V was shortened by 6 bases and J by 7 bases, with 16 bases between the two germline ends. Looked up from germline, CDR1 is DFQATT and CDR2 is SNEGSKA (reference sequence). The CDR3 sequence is CSAVGRGREQYF. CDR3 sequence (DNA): TGCAGTGCCGTAGGCCGGGGGCGGGAGCAGTACTTC.

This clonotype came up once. CDR3 bases: TGTGCCAGCAGCCAAGACGGTGAGACCCAGTACTTC. Translation: CASSQDGETQYF. This rearrangement joins TRBV3-1 to TRBJ2-5, with D uncertain. V dropped 0 bases and J dropped 5 bases, with 4 bases sitting between them. The CDR3 sequence is 12 residues long. Germline CDR1 and CDR2: LGHDT and YNNKEL (reference sequence).

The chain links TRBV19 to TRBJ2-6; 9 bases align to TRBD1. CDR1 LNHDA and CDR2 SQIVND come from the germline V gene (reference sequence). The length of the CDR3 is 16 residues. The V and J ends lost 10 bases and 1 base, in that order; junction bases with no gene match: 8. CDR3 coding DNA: TGTGCCACCAAGACAGGGGGAAGGTCTGGGGCCAACGTCCTGACTTTC. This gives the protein CATKTGGRSGANVLTF. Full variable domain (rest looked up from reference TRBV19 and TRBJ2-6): DGGITQSPKYLFRKEGQNVTLSCEQNLNHDAMYWYRQDPGQGLRLIYYSQIVNDFQKGDIAEGYSVSREKKESFPLTVTSAQKNPTAFYLCATKTGGRSGANVLTFGAGSRLTVL.

CDR3 amino acids: CSASGGASGYTF. The CDR3 bases are TGCAGTGCTTCAGGGGGAGCGAGCGGCTACACCTTC. The chain links TRBV20-1 to TRBJ1-2; 7 nucleotides match TRBD1. The V and J ends lost 5 bases and 8 bases, in that order; junction bases with no gene match: 8. Germline CDR1 and CDR2: DFQATT and SNEGSKA (reference sequence). The CDR3 has 12 amino acids.

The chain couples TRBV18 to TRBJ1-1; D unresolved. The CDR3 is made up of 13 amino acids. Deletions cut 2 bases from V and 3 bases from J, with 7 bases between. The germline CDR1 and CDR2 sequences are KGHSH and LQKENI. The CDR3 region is CASSPNEDTEAFF. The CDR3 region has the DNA TGTGCCAGCTCACCAAATGAGGACACTGAAGCTTTCTTT.

The CDR3 sequence is CASSPQWTRQETQYF. As DNA, the CDR3 is TGTGCCAGCAGCCCACAATGGACACGTCAAGAGACCCAGTACTTC. The rearrangement joins TRBV7-2 to TRBJ2-5, with D possibly being TRBD1 (5 bases). The germline V gene encodes CDR1 SGHTA and CDR2 FQGNSA. The CDR3 contains 15 residues. The germline V and J ends were trimmed by 5 bases and 2 bases, with 15 bases remaining between them.

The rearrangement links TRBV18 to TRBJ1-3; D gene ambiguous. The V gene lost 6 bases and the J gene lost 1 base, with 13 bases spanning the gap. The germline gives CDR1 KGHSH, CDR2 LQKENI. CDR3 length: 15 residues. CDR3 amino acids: CASSRTRESGNTIYF. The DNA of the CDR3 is TGTGCCAGCTCGCGAACCCGGGAGTCTGGAAACACCATATATTTT.

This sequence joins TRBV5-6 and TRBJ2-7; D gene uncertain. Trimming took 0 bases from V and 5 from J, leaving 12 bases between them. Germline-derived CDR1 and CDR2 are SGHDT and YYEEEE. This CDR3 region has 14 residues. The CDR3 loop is CASSLVQVRNEQYF. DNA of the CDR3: TGTGCCAGCAGCTTGGTACAAGTGCGGAACGAGCAGTACTTC. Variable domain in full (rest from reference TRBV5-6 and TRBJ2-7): DAGVTQSPTHLIKTRGQQVTLRCSPKSGHDTVSWYQQALGQGPQFIFQYYEEEERQRGNFPDRFSGHQFPNYSSELNVNALLLGDSALYLCASSLVQVRNEQYFGPGTRLTVT.

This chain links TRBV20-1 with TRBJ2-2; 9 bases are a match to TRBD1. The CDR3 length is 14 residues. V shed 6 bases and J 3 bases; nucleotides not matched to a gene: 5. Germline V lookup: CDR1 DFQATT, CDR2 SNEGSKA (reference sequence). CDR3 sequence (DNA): TGCAGTGCGGGACAGGGAGGGTACACCGGGGAGCTGTTTTTT. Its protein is CSAGQGGYTGELFF.